This T cell receptor (beta chain) was identified in a study of beta chain features in type 1 diabetes. This clone has only a few counts. All of the isolated RNA was reverse transcribed, so expressed TCRB transcripts were sequenced. Sequencing was performed with immunoSEQ multiplex PCR; in TCRdb, only in-frame clones are kept and a portion is missing. The data hold 860,000 or so clones, with about 17% observed a single time. The sequence derives from a woman between 18 and 29 years old in good health. The sample was naive CD4+ T cells from blood.

The CDR3 bases are TGTGCCAGCCGCTCCGGGACTAGCGGGAAGAAGACCCAGTACTTC. Amino acid sequence: CASRSGTSGKKTQYF. V is TRBV6-5 and J is TRBJ2-5; 13 bases match TRBD2. The CDR3 spans 15 residues. Trimming removed 8 bases from V and 6 bases from J; junction bases left unmatched: 9. Germline CDR1 MNHEY, CDR2 SVGAGI.